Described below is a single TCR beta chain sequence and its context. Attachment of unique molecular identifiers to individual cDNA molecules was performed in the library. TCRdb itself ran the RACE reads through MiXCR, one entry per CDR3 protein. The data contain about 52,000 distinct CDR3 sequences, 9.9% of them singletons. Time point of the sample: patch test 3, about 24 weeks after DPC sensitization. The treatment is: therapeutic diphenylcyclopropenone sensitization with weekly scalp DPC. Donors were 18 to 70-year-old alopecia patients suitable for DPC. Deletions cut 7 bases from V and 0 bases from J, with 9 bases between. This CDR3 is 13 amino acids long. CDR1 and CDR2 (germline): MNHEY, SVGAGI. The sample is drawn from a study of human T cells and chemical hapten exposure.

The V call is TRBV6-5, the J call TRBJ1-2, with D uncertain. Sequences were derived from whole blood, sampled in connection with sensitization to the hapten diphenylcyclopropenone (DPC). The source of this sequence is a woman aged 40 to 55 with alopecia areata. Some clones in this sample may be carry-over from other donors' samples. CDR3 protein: CASKGGPNYGYTF. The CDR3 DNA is TGTGCCAGCAAGGGAGGCCCTAACTATGGCTACACCTTC.